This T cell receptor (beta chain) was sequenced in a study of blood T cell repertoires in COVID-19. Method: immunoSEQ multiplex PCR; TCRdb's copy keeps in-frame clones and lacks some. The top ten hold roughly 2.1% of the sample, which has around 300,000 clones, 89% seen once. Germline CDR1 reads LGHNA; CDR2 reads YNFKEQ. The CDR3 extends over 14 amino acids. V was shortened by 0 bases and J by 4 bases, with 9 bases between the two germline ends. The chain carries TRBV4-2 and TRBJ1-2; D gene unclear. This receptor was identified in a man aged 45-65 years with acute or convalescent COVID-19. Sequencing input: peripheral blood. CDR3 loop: CASSQEGTGYGYTF. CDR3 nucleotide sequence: TGTGCCAGCAGCCAAGAGGGCACTGGCTATGGCTACACCTTC.